The present TCR beta chain was sequenced within a study of shared T cell receptors in the human thymus (dated by TCRdb to the early 2020s). Broadly, across the study: The study investigated the way shared, self-reactive T-cell receptor alpha chains are produced in the human thymus.

Notes on this clone: It lacks a known antigen. Nothing much larger sits one base from this clone, and base qualities are not available.

Library preparation used the immunoSEQ multiplex PCR assay. TCRdb holds this immuneACCESS table with in-frame rearrangements only. Some clones are missing; in checked studies, unresolved V genes explain under half, and the rest has no known cause. For this sample there are about 660,000 clones; 88% appear just once. The biggest ten clones account for over 0.008% of the sample. V is trimmed back by 3 bases and J by 4 bases, and the junction contains 10 bases that no gene match accounts for. The CDR3 contains 17 residues, cysteine and phenylalanine counted. The kept DNA is CDR3 alone, 51 bases in frame from the first base. This same sample was also taken into another study, of human thymus T cells. From the second report: In Finland, the donors were immunologically healthy infants who were having open corrective cardiac surgery for congenital heart defects. Thymus tissue was collected as surgical resects that were removed during corrective cardiac surgery. V and J gene segment usage appeared biased in both thymic and peripheral blood repertoires. According to the related research, thymic TCR repertoires were highly overlapping among unrelated individuals. TCR alpha and beta repertoires from roughly eight infant thymus samples and a few related peripheral blood samples were characterized in the study. Donor ages ranged from roughly 6 to 244 days, and the cohort comprised about six male and a couple of female infants. Thymocytes were freed from the tissue by mechanical means and kept at -70 degrees C as pellets of roughly 10-32 million cells. A QIAsymphony instrument was used to extract genomic DNA from frozen cell pellets. The immunoSEQ multiplex PCR assay was used to amplify the TCRB and TCRAD loci from a standardized amount of quality-controlled genomic DNA. The V(D)J region was spanned by amplicons of a length sufficient to cover the CDR3 and to identify V and J genes. Amplicon sequencing was performed on an Illumina platform through the commercial immunoSEQ service. Corrections for primer bias and sequencing errors followed previously described methods, while TCRAD and TCRB definitions were based on the IMGT database. The repertoires were analysed using immunoSEQ Analyzer 3.0 and VDJTools for basic statistics, V/J segment usage, diversity estimates, rarefaction and pairwise overlap. Chao1, ChaoE, Efron-Thisted, Shannon and inverse Simpson indices were used to estimate diversity, which was also estimated on datasets down-sampled to the smallest sample. For repertoire overlap, CDR3 nucleotide sequence, V gene and J gene had to match strictly, and clustering was done by Jaccard-based multidimensional scaling. On average, thymus samples yielded 750,000 to 1,000,000 unique TCRB clonotypes, whereas blood samples yielded some 80,000.

This receptor was taken from a boy in the first two years of life with a congenital heart defect. Donor details come from another sample of the same person, matched by shared clones. Recombination joined TRBV23-1 with TRBJ2-1, with 9 bases aligning to TRBD1. TRBV23-1 is an ORF; its function is uncertain. Sequencing was carried out using thymocytes. The bases are TGCGCCAGCAGTCATACCGGACAGGGGCGTCCTTACAATGAGCAGTTCTTC. Its product reads: CASSHTGQGRPYNEQFF.